The present TCR beta chain was sequenced within a study of T cell responses to AZD1222 COVID-19 vaccine. Study outcomes and limitations: Sampled repertoires all dated from after the peak T cell response.

Method: immunoSEQ multiplex PCR; TCRdb's copy keeps in-frame clones and lacks some. The sample comprises tens of thousands of clones, 70% to 90% of which are singletons, and roughly 4.3% rests with the top ten. Points on this clone: Its antigen is unidentified.

The sequenced sample was peripheral blood, obtained on day 0 of MenACWY control vaccination. The sequence derives from an adult in good health.

The chain's CDR3 is CASPTAYGYTF. The CDR3 DNA reads as TGCGCCAGCCCCACTGCCTATGGCTACACCTTC. The chain is built from TRBV10-1 and TRBJ1-2; no clear D. The CDR3 has 11 amino acids. Trimming pared 8 bases from V and 4 bases from J, leaving 8 bases between. CDR1 WNHNN and CDR2 SYGVQD come from the germline V gene (reference sequence).